Below, 28 T cell receptor beta chains from the same sample are listed, as sequenced in a study of blood T cell repertoires in COVID-19. Libraries were prepared by immunoSEQ multiplex PCR; TCRdb keeps only in-frame clonotypes and omits some of them. The profile shows 25,000 to 30,000 clones, 76% of them singletons. The sequencing sample was made of peripheral blood. The receptors derive from a man between 70 and 80 years old with acute or convalescent COVID-19.

This clone was detected only a few times. The chain is built from TRBV6-5 and TRBJ1-1; a possible D gene is TRBD1 (6 bases). Germline CDR1 is MNHEY and CDR2 is SVGAGI. CDR3 length: 14 amino acids. The ends were cut back, 2 bases at V and 4 bases at J, with 11 bases in the middle. The CDR3 DNA sequence: TGTGCCAGCAGTTACGCAGGGGATGCCACTGAAGCTTTCTTT. Residues: CASSYAGDATEAFF.

This chain joins TRBV5-8 and TRBJ1-5, with 7 bases that match TRBD1. Germline trimming cut 3 bases from V and 4 bases from J; bases unmatched to any gene: 4. The CDR3 loop spans 14 amino acids. CDR1 and CDR2 (germline): SGHTS, YDEGEE. CDR3 region: CASSSTTGNQPQHF. CDR3 nucleotide sequence: TGTGCCAGCAGCTCGACGACAGGGAATCAGCCCCAGCATTTT.

This clone showed up just a few times. The V gene is TRBV19, the J gene TRBJ1-5; D gene unclear. Looked up from germline, CDR1 is LNHDA and CDR2 is SQIVND (reference sequence). This CDR3 has 15 residues. The V gene lost 7 bases and the J gene lost 6 bases, with 19 bases spanning the gap. CDR3 amino acids: CASTAPYRGGQPQHF. CDR3 nucleotides: TGTGCCAGTACAGCCCCTTACCGGGGAGGTCAGCCCCAGCATTTT.

This clone was found once. The chain employs TRBV5-1 and TRBJ1-1; D remains ambiguous. CDR3 length equals 15 residues. V lost 1 base and J lost 0, with 10 bases in between. CDR1 SGHRS and CDR2 YFSETQ come from the germline V gene. CDR3 DNA: TGCGCCAGCAGCTTGCAGGTCAGTATGAACACTGAAGCTTTCTTT. Translated: CASSLQVSMNTEAFF. Filled out from reference TRBV5-1 and TRBJ1-1, the complete variable domain reads KAGVTQTPRYLIKTRGQQVTLSCSPISGHRSVSWYQQTPGQGLQFLFEYFSETQRNKGNFPGRFSGRQFSNSRSEMNVSTLELGDSALYLCASSLQVSMNTEAFFGQGTRLTVV.

V and J are TRBV18 and TRBJ1-1; no clear D. Trimming pared 5 bases from V and 1 base from J, leaving 8 bases between. Looked up from germline, CDR1 is KGHSH and CDR2 is LQKENI. This CDR3 contains 13 residues. DNA of the CDR3: TGTGCCAGCTCATCGACACAGAACACTGAAGCTTTCTTT. It yields the protein CASSSTQNTEAFF.

The chain uses TRBV7-9 and TRBJ2-1; 9 nucleotides agree with TRBD1. CDR3 length equals 15 residues. Losses at the gene ends were 5 bases for V and 5 bases for J; bases not matched to a gene: 7. CDR1 and CDR2 from the germline V gene are SEHNR and FQNEAQ (reference sequence). CDR3 residues: CASSLGQGRDNEQFF. The CDR3 bases are TGTGCCAGCAGCCTGGGACAGGGAAGGGACAATGAGCAGTTCTTC.

V and J are TRBV18 and TRBJ2-4, with TRBD2 as a possible D gene (5 bases). The CDR3 loop spans 14 amino acids. Per germline, CDR1 KGHSH and CDR2 LQKENI. Trimming shortened V by 1 base and J by 8 bases, and 12 bases separated the two germline ends. CDR3 loop: CASSPRIREDIQYF. The CDR3 nucleotides read TGTGCCAGCTCACCACGTATCCGGGAAGACATTCAGTACTTC.

This clone came up a few times. The DNA for the CDR3 is TGTGCCAGCAGCCAAAGACAGAGCAATCAGCCCCAGCATTTT. This gives the protein CASSQRQSNQPQHF. The chain recombines TRBV3-1 (or the pseudogene TRBV3-2) with TRBJ1-5, with D tentatively TRBD1 (5 bases). The germline CDR1 and CDR2 sequences are LGHDT and YNNKEL (reference sequence). CDR3 length equals 14 residues. The ends were cut back, 2 bases at V and 1 base at J, with 6 bases in the middle.

The sample holds a few counts of this clone. The V gene is TRBV4-2, the J gene TRBJ2-7; tentative D call: TRBD2 (6 bases). This CDR3 has 12 residues. Germline V gene data show CDR1 as LGHNA and CDR2 as YNFKEQ. Trimming cost V 5 bases and J 4 bases, with 9 bases left between them. CDR3 protein: CASSSTSYEQYF. The CDR3 DNA follows: TGTGCCAGCAGCTCGACTAGTTACGAGCAGTACTTC.

The chain uses TRBV19 and TRBJ2-5, with 12 bases fitting TRBD1. The germline gives CDR1 LNHDA, CDR2 SQIVND (reference sequence). The CDR3 has 16 residues. V lost 4 bases and J lost 4; bases outside the gene matches: 7. CDR3 nucleotide sequence: TGTGCCAGTAGTAAGAAAAGGGGACAGGGGGCAGAGACCCAGTACTTC. Translated, it gives CASSKKRGQGAETQYF. Looking up the rest from reference TRBV19 and TRBJ2-5 gives the full variable domain: DGGITQSPKYLFRKEGQNVTLSCEQNLNHDAMYWYRQDPGQGLRLIYYSQIVNDFQKGDIAEGYSVSREKKESFPLTVTSAQKNPTAFYLCASSKKRGQGAETQYFGPGTRLLVL.

The chain couples TRBV9 to TRBJ2-2; 11 bases align to TRBD2. The CDR3 has 19 amino acids. With 6 bases clipped from V and 0 bases from J, the junction kept 13 bases outside the gene matches. Germline lookup yields CDR1 SGDLS and CDR2 YYNGEE. The CDR3 DNA is TGTGCCAGCACATCGGGACTAGCGGTTAGCCGCGCGAACACCGGGGAGCTGTTTTTT. Protein: CASTSGLAVSRANTGELFF.

The rearrangement uses TRBV7-2 and TRBJ2-4, with TRBD2 identical over 7 bases. The junction had 12 bases not matched to a gene; V was cut back by 7 bases and J by 6 bases. The CDR3 is made up of 15 amino acids. Germline loops: CDR1 SGHTA, CDR2 FQGNSA. In nucleotides, the CDR3 is TGTGCCAGCACCCTCGATGTGGGGGGGGGAAACATTCAGTACTTC. Translating gives CASTLDVGGGNIQYF.

The rearrangement links TRBV28 to TRBJ1-2; TRBD1 matches 9 bases. V was clipped by 2 bases and J by 5 bases; unmatched bases: 6. Germline CDR1 is MDHEN and CDR2 is SYDVKM. The CDR3 loop spans 15 amino acids. The CDR3 coding sequence is TGTGCCAGCAGTTTACTCCCTGGACAGGGGTATGGCTACACCTTC. This codes for CASSLLPGQGYGYTF.

The chain uses TRBV7-2 and TRBJ2-7; 7 nucleotides match TRBD1. V gave up 5 bases and J gave up 4 bases; unmatched junction bases: 11. Germline CDR1 reads SGHTA; CDR2 reads FQGNSA. The CDR3 is made up of 15 amino acids. The CDR3 DNA is TGTGCCAGCAGCACATCGAGACAGGGACAGTACGAGCAGTACTTC. This translates into CASSTSRQGQYEQYF.

J is TRBJ2-2 and V is TRBV19, with no clear D. CDR1 LNHDA and CDR2 SQIVND come from the germline V gene (reference sequence). This CDR3 contains 14 residues. Trimming stripped 5 bases from V and 4 bases from J, with 11 bases between. The CDR3 sequence: CASSLALITGELFF. The DNA of the CDR3 is TGTGCCAGTAGTCTGGCTCTGATCACCGGGGAGCTGTTTTTT.

This clone is a singleton in its sample. This chain uses TRBV3-1 (or the pseudogene TRBV3-2) with TRBJ2-1, with D possibly matching TRBD2 (6 bases). Germline values: CDR1 LGHDT, CDR2 YNNKEL (reference sequence). The V and J ends lost 6 bases and 8 bases respectively, with 11 bases between them. This CDR3 has 12 amino acids. CDR3 sequence: CASSLGRHEQFF. The CDR3 DNA is TGTGCCAGCAGTCTGGGGAGGCATGAGCAGTTCTTC.

This clone was counted only a few times. The rearrangement links TRBV7-9 to TRBJ1-5; D remains ambiguous. CDR3 size: 14 residues. Germline lookup yields CDR1 SEHNR and CDR2 FQNEAQ (reference sequence). V was shortened by 5 bases and J by 8 bases, with 16 bases between the two germline ends. CDR3 amino acids: CASSPGEGREPQHF. The CDR3 nucleotides read TGTGCCAGCAGCCCTGGGGAGGGTAGGGAGCCCCAGCATTTT. Drawing the rest from reference TRBV7-9 and TRBJ1-5, the complete variable domain is DTGVSQNPRHKITKRGQNVTFRCDPISEHNRLYWYRQTLGQGPEFLTYFQNEAQLEKSRLLSDRFSAERPKGSFSTLEIQRTEQGDSAMYLCASSPGEGREPQHFGDGTRLSIL.

The chain is built from TRBV5-1 and TRBJ2-2; 12 bases agree with TRBD2. Germline trimming cut 4 bases from V and 2 bases from J; bases unmatched to any gene: 9. There are 18 residues in the CDR3. Germline CDR1 and CDR2: SGHRS and YFSETQ. In nucleotides, the CDR3 is TGCGCCAGCAGCCCTCGGGCTAGCGGGAGGGCCAACACCGGGGAGCTGTTTTTT. Translated, it gives CASSPRASGRANTGELFF.

The chain is built from TRBV7-9 and TRBJ2-5; 8 positions agree with TRBD1. CDR1 and CDR2 (germline): SEHNR, FQNEAQ (reference sequence). The V and J ends lost 5 bases and 5 bases, in that order; junction bases with no gene match: 13. The CDR3 has 16 residues. In nucleotides, the CDR3 is TGTGCCAGCAGCGCAAGCCAACAGGGGGTATCGGAGACCCAGTACTTC. Translated, it gives CASSASQQGVSETQYF. Full variable domain (missing parts from reference TRBV7-9 and TRBJ2-5): DTGVSQNPRHKITKRGQNVTFRCDPISEHNRLYWYRQTLGQGPEFLTYFQNEAQLEKSRLLSDRFSAERPKGSFSTLEIQRTEQGDSAMYLCASSASQQGVSETQYFGPGTRLLVL.

This chain links TRBV6-2 or TRBV6-3 with TRBJ2-7; D remains unclear. The CDR3 totals 12 residues. V lost 0 bases, J lost 7 bases, and 7 bases lay in between. Germline-derived CDR1 and CDR2 are MNHEY and SVGEGT. In nucleotides, the CDR3 is TGTGCCAGCAGTTACTCGCTGAGGGAGCAGTACTTC. Translated: CASSYSLREQYF.

CDR3 in amino acids: CASSQDGTSVSGANVLTF. The CDR3 DNA follows: TGTGCCAGCAGCCAAGATGGGACTAGCGTCTCTGGGGCCAACGTCCTGACTTTC. The J gene is TRBJ2-6, the V gene TRBV3-1 (or the pseudogene TRBV3-2); 10 bases are shared with TRBD2. The CDR3 runs 18 residues. The V and J ends lost 0 bases and 0 bases, in that order; junction bases with no gene match: 2. Germline assignment: CDR1 LGHDT and CDR2 YNNKEL (reference sequence).

This chain joins TRBV28 and TRBJ2-5; maybe TRBD2 (6 bases). The CDR3 is 17 residues long. CDR1 and CDR2 (germline): MDHEN, SYDVKM. With 5 bases removed from V and 1 base from J, the gap between germline ends came to 20 bases. DNA for the CDR3: TGTGCCAGCAGTGGGGGGTTTGGAGGGGACGTCCAAGAGACCCAGTACTTC. Amino acid sequence: CASSGGFGGDVQETQYF.

The gene calls are TRBV28 and TRBJ1-4, with 7 bases identical to TRBD1. Looked up from germline, CDR1 is MDHEN and CDR2 is SYDVKM. V shed 6 bases and J 4 bases; nucleotides not matched to a gene: 5. The CDR3 extends over 14 amino acids. The CDR3 spells CASRRQGFNEKLFF. In DNA form, the CDR3 reads TGTGCCAGCAGGCGACAGGGCTTTAATGAAAAACTGTTTTTT.

This chain uses TRBV13 with TRBJ2-1; the D is unclear. Trimming pared 3 bases from V and 6 bases from J, leaving 15 bases between. Germline V CDR1 and CDR2: PRHDT, FYEKMQ (reference sequence). The CDR3 sequence is 15 residues long. In nucleotides, the CDR3 is TGTGCCAGCAGCTTTAGTCCCTTTTCGGGCAATGAGCAGTTCTTC. Amino acid sequence: CASSFSPFSGNEQFF.

This chain joins TRBV15 and TRBJ1-6, with D tentatively TRBD1 (5 bases). Germline V gene data show CDR1 as LNHNV and CDR2 as YYDKDF (reference sequence). V lost 5 bases to trimming and J lost 11 bases, with 13 bases between them. This CDR3 is built from 13 residues. CDR3 amino acids: CATSGGTDTPLHF. In DNA, the CDR3 is TGTGCCACCAGCGGAGGGACGGACACACCCCTCCACTTT.

J is TRBJ1-2 and V is TRBV5-1; D not resolved. V lost 4 bases and J 3 bases, leaving 10 bases between the germline ends. CDR3 length: 13 amino acids. Per the germline V gene, CDR1 is SGHRS and CDR2 is YFSETQ. This CDR3 is CASSATVYYGYTF. DNA of the CDR3: TGCGCCAGCAGCGCCACAGTTTACTATGGCTACACCTTC. The variable domain in full, completed from reference TRBV5-1 and TRBJ1-2, reads KAGVTQTPRYLIKTRGQQVTLSCSPISGHRSVSWYQQTPGQGLQFLFEYFSETQRNKGNFPGRFSGRQFSNSRSEMNVSTLELGDSALYLCASSATVYYGYTFGSGTRLTVV.

The CDR3 region is CASSDDLLAKNIQYF. In nucleotides, the CDR3 is TGTGCCAGCAGTGACGACTTATTAGCCAAAAACATTCAGTACTTC. The chain combines TRBV2 with TRBJ2-4; D is unclear. The length of the CDR3 is 15 residues. Germline assignment: CDR1 SNHLY and CDR2 FYNNEI. V was trimmed by 3 bases and J by 0 bases, leaving 9 bases between them.

The chain recombines TRBV24-1 with TRBJ2-1; 8 bases align to TRBD1. With V trimmed by 11 bases and J by 6 bases, 14 bases remained unmatched. This CDR3 spans 15 amino acids. Per the germline V gene, CDR1 is KGHDR and CDR2 is SFDVKD. The CDR3 loop reads CAIQEPGTGRNEQFF. The CDR3 coding sequence is TGTGCCATCCAGGAACCCGGGACAGGACGCAATGAGCAGTTCTTC.